The source of this T cell receptor beta chain is a study of T cells in Graves' hyperthyroidism and ophthalmopathy (dated by TCRdb to between 2018 and 2021). About the full investigation: A discovery cohort of around 98 patients, about 40 with Graves' ophthalmopathy and about 60 with stable Graves' hyperthyroidism, was used to find distinguishing TCR V-J signatures. An independent validation cohort of 18 to 20 hyperthyroidism patients and some 15 patients who later progressed to ophthalmopathy tested prospective prediction of ophthalmopathy. The approximately 100 discovery patients were divided at random into training and test sets in a 7:3 ratio. The study also compared thyroid tissue and blood T-cell repertoires from several Graves' hyperthyroidism patients. Once sampling was done, hyperthyroidism patients were given methimazole at a starting dose of 30 mg daily, whereas ophthalmopathy patients were given high-dose intravenous methylprednisolone. The paper reports TCR Vbeta CDR3 sequencing of approximately 140 peripheral blood samples: under 45 ophthalmopathy, roughly 80 hyperthyroidism and around 17 progressor patients. Findings and caveats that apply to the study as a whole: In cross-validation, a model built on a 13 V-J signature told ophthalmopathy apart from stable hyperthyroidism with over 85% sensitivity and about 81% specificity, and in testing the same model reached 80%/75%. In validation, the model predicted progression to ophthalmopathy a median of roughly six months before onset, with approximately 70% sensitivity and 72.22% specificity. No statistical method was used to set the sample size in advance, and investigators knew the group allocation. Most expanded thyroid clonotypes (frequency above 0.001) were also detected in blood, a finding suggesting that blood repertoires may reflect thyroid immune responses.

CDR1 and CDR2 are read off the germline V gene (reference sequence) as DFQATT and SNEGSKA. Taken from cysteine to phenylalanine, the CDR3 has 13 residues. Kept here is only the CDR3 DNA, which spans 39 bases and is read in frame from base 1. V is cut back by 4 bases and J by 1 base, with 3 bases in the junction unmatched. Any patient with an uncontrolled infection, another autoimmune disease, pregnancy or lactation was excluded. Diagnoses were established on the basis of clinical symptoms, serum thyroxine and TRAb, thyroid ultrasound, and orbital computed tomography. Total RNA was extracted with Trizol reagent, and quality was checked on an Agilent 2100 Bioanalyzer. Ten or more counts support this clonotype. Its specific antigen is unknown. No much larger clonotype is one base removed from it; base qualities were not supplied. Amplification of TCR beta CDR3 regions was carried out from RNA transcripts. The TCR CDR3 was subjected to a first round of RT-PCR using the HTBI primer set and the Qiagen OneStep RT-PCR kit. Libraries were constructed in a second round of multiplex PCR, after which size selection and purification were carried out. Sequencing of the libraries was done on an Illumina HiSeq2000 using paired-end 100 bp reads. On the authors' methods: SOAPnuke was used to process the raw data, throwing out any read that contained adapters or uncalled bases, had a mean Phred below 15, or lacked an exact constant-primer or identifier match. COPE v1.2.5 was used to merge high-quality paired reads, and clonotypes were defined as unique nucleotide sequences. MiTCR v1.1 was used to align clonotypes to the IMGT TRBV, TRBD and TRBJ reference segments. Analysis was restricted to V-J combinations with a frequency above 0.0001, which covered approximately 99% of repertoires. A TCS score was defined as the ratio between F50 (clonal expansion) and ExV (chaos), using BLOSUM62-based TCRdist between CDR3 peptides within each V-J. Welch's t-statistics and random forest reduced 500 to 650 V-J features to 13, which were used in a naive Bayes classifier (R e1071). The Morisita-Horn index was used to measure how similar the thyroid and blood repertoires were. TCRdb reprocessed the public reads (quality trimming at Q25 with fastp, clone calling with MiXCR) and kept in-frame beta chains. Each entry is one CDR3 protein sequence, shown with its most common DNA and genes. TCRdb's processing, not the authors', yielded these V and J calls. The sample data list around 620,000 distinct CDR3 sequences, and 46% of these were observed just once. About 20% of the sample is in the top ten clones.

The V gene is TRBV20-1 and the J gene is TRBJ1-2, with 7 bases matching TRBD1. This TCR came from an adult woman with Graves' disease, either hyperthyroidism or ophthalmopathy (not recorded which). Sequenced input: peripheral blood or thyroid tissue (not recorded which). The CDR3 protein is CSATGQLNYGYTF. The DNA sequence is given as TGCAGTGCTACGGGACAGCTTAACTATGGCTACACCTTC.